The 28 T cell receptor beta chains below all came from one sample that was sequenced in a study of T cell repertoires in cytomegalovirus infection. TCRdb re-derived calls from the reads in MiXCR, one entry per CDR3 protein. The sample lists approximately 990,000 distinct CDR3 sequences; about 33% were seen once. Their target antigens are unknown. Material: cultured CD8+ T cells from PBMCs, obtained from culture after CMV antigen stimulation. These receptors all stem from a human donor in good health (CMV status not recorded). Some clones in this sample may be carry-over from other donors' samples.

In regard to this clonotype: A junction end diverges from the germline sequence, so it may reflect a read error. V and J are TRBV4-1 and TRBJ2-3, with D perhaps TRBD1 or TRBD2 (5 bases each). The CDR3 is 16 amino acids. Germline V CDR1 and CDR2: MGHRA, YSYEKL. This CDR3 is CTSSQGTTFGTDTQYF. The CDR3 nucleotides read TGCACCAGCAGCCAAGGGACCACCTTTGGCACAGATACGCAGTATTTT.

The chain has TRBV6-5 and TRBJ1-4; 10 bases fit TRBD1. The junction had 2 bases not matched to a gene; V was cut back by 6 bases and J by 7 bases. Germline V gives CDR1 MNHEY, CDR2 SVGAGI. This CDR3 contains 13 residues. The CDR3 nucleotides read TGTGCCAGCAGGAGACAGGGGGCTGAAAAACTGTTTTTT. Residues: CASRRQGAEKLFF.

This clonotype was recorded a few times. The CDR3 region is CASSPPGGQLNYGYTF. The CDR3 nucleotides read TGTGCCAGCAGCCCCCCCGGAGGGCAATTGAACTATGGCTACACCTTC. The chain is built from TRBV12-3 or TRBV12-4 and TRBJ1-2; D remains ambiguous. Trimming took off 6 bases at V and 2 bases at J, with 19 bases between the two ends. The CDR3 has 16 residues.

Only a few counts were recorded for this clonotype. The rearrangement links TRBV20-1 to TRBJ2-7; 7 nucleotides align to TRBD1. V gave up 3 bases and J gave up 0 bases; unmatched junction bases: 5. Germline values: CDR1 DFQATT, CDR2 SNEGSKA (reference sequence). There are 14 residues in the CDR3. In DNA form, the CDR3 reads TGCAGTGCTAGCAGGGGGACAGCCTCCTACGAGCAGTACGTC. It codes for CSASRGTASYEQYV.

The chain carries TRBV7-6 and TRBJ1-2, with D unclear. V was clipped by 4 bases and J by 10 bases, with 19 bases between them. This CDR3 region has 14 residues. The germline V gene has CDR1 SGHVS and CDR2 FNYEAQ. CDR3 residues: CASSSEGGLTDYTF. CDR3 sequence (DNA): TGTGCCAGCAGCTCCGAGGGTGGTTTGACCGACTACACCTTC.

This sequence joins TRBV4-1 and TRBJ2-2; TRBD1 aligns across 10 bases. The CDR3 runs 17 residues. J was trimmed by 8 bases and V by 4 bases; bases with no gene match: 13. CDR1 and CDR2 (germline): MGHRA, YSYEKL. The CDR3 coding sequence is TGCGCCAGCAGCCCCCTGGGACAGGGGCACGGATCTGGGGAGCTGTTTTTT. Translation: CASSPLGQGHGSGELFF.

This clonotype was picked up one time. The germline gene is not matched at one end of the junction; a read error may be the cause. The CDR3 is CASSTRTSGGVFYNEQFF. CDR3 coding DNA: TGCGCCAGCAGCACCAGGACTAGCGGGGGGGTTTTCTACAATGAGCAGTTCTTC. This sequence joins TRBV13 and TRBJ2-1; 15 bases match TRBD2. Germline CDR1 and CDR2: PRHDT and FYEKMQ (reference sequence). There are 18 residues in the CDR3.

This clonotype occurred many times. This sequence joins TRBV7-8 and TRBJ2-7; TRBD1 matches at 11 bases. The CDR3 length is 16 residues. J was trimmed by 5 bases and V by 5 bases; bases with no gene match: 11. Germline V gives CDR1 SGHVS, CDR2 FQNEAQ. The CDR3 loop is CASSPGTGTGGDEQYF. CDR3 in DNA: TGTGCCAGCAGCCCAGGGACCGGGACAGGGGGGGACGAGCAGTACTTC.

In this sample, this clonotype turned up a few times. J is TRBJ2-7 and V is TRBV27, with 8 bases fitting TRBD1. The junction had 9 bases not matched to a gene; V was cut back by 11 bases and J by 6 bases. Germline V gives CDR1 MNHEY, CDR2 SMNVEV (reference sequence). The CDR3 is 12 amino acids. CDR3 sequence reads: CASGRTGTEQYF. The CDR3 DNA is TGTGCCTCGGGGAGGACAGGGACCGAGCAGTACTTC.

This clonotype has more than one count but fewer than ten. This chain links TRBV6-5 with TRBJ2-1, with TRBD2 matching 7 bases. The V segment lost 7 bases and the J segment 0 bases; nucleotides outside the gene matches: 9. This CDR3 comprises 16 residues. The germline CDR1 and CDR2 sequences are MNHEY and SVGAGI. As DNA, the CDR3 is TGTGCCAGCACCTCACGGGGGGTTAGCTCCTACAATGAGCAGTTCTTC. This gives the protein CASTSRGVSSYNEQFF.

The CDR3 protein is CASSGETGTGEYNEQFF. CDR3 in DNA: TGTGCCAGCAGCGGGGAGACCGGGACAGGGGAGTACAATGAGCAGTTCTTC. This chain joins TRBV12-3 or TRBV12-4 and TRBJ2-1, with TRBD1 matching 10 bases. The CDR3 extends over 17 amino acids. With V trimmed by 6 bases and J by 4 bases, 12 bases remained unmatched.

The chain uses TRBV7-9 and TRBJ1-4; D not certain. CDR3 length: 11 amino acids. With 9 bases removed from V and 8 bases from J, the gap between germline ends came to 10 bases. Looked up from germline, CDR1 is SEHNR and CDR2 is FQNEAQ (reference sequence). This CDR3 reads CASHFGEKLFF. The CDR3 nucleotides are TGTGCCAGTCACTTTGGGGAAAAACTGTTTTTT.

This chain connects TRBV9 to TRBJ2-3; TRBD1 agrees at 8 bases. V was pared by 3 bases and J by 3 bases, with 12 bases of the junction left unmatched. CDR3 size: 17 residues. Germline CDR1 reads SGDLS; CDR2 reads YYNGEE. Written as DNA, the CDR3 is TGTGCCAGCAGCGGCCCGGACAGGGATGGAGTGACAGATACGCAGTATTTT. Amino acids: CASSGPDRDGVTDTQYF.

The V and J genes are TRBV6-2 or TRBV6-3 and TRBJ1-6; 7 nucleotides agree with TRBD1. The CDR3 is 14 amino acids. Germline V CDR1 and CDR2: MNHEY, SVGEGT. The J segment lost 9 bases and the V segment lost 4 bases, leaving 6 bases of the junction unmatched. CDR3 protein: CASSLQGRTSPLHF. The CDR3 DNA follows: TGTGCCAGCAGTTTACAGGGGCGGACTTCACCCCTCCACTTT.

This clonotype was observed a few times. The V and J genes are TRBV12-3 or TRBV12-4 and TRBJ2-5, with D possibly being TRBD2 (6 bases). CDR3 size: 13 residues. With 1 base removed from V and 9 bases from J, the gap between germline ends came to 12 bases. Written as DNA, the CDR3 is TGTGCCAGCAGTTTAGGGAGGGAATGGGCCCAGTACTTC. Its translation: CASSLGREWAQYF.

This chain joins TRBV4-1 and TRBJ1-2; D call uncertain. V shed 1 base and J shed 2 bases, with 8 bases lying between them. Germline V CDR1 and CDR2: MGHRA, YSYEKL. The CDR3 covers 14 residues. The CDR3 sequence is CASSQVGGNYGYTF. The DNA of the CDR3 is TGCGCCAGCAGCCAAGTAGGAGGGAACTATGGCTACACCTTC.

J is TRBJ2-3 and V is TRBV4-3; 8 positions agree with TRBD2. The length of the CDR3 is 16 residues. With V trimmed by 2 bases and J by 2 bases, 6 bases remained unmatched. Germline V gives CDR1 LGHNA, CDR2 YSLEER. The CDR3 region has the DNA TGCGCCAGCAGCCAACAGAACGGGGGGGCCACAGATACGCAGTATTTT. Amino acid sequence: CASSQQNGGATDTQYF.

A few counts support this clonotype. The rearrangement joins TRBV7-6 to TRBJ1-1; no clear D gene. The V end lost 5 bases, the J end lost 1 base, and 14 bases lay between the germline ends. Germline V gene sequence: CDR1 SGHVS, CDR2 FNYEAQ. This CDR3 spans 15 amino acids. CDR3 residues: CASSPDPAPNTEAFF. CDR3 nucleotides: TGTGCCAGCAGCCCCGACCCCGCCCCGAACACTGAAGCTTTCTTT. The whole variable domain, filled in from reference TRBV7-6 and TRBJ1-1, reads GAGVSQSPRYKVTKRGQDVALRCDPISGHVSLYWYRQALGQGPEFLTYFNYEAQQDKSGLPNDRFSAERPEGSISTLTIQRTEQRDSAMYRCASSPDPAPNTEAFFGQGTRLTVV.

The chain has TRBV29-1 and TRBJ2-7; unclear D gene. The germline V gene has CDR1 SQVTM and CDR2 ANQGSEA. V gave up 1 base and J gave up 2 bases, with 9 bases separating them. This CDR3 has 13 amino acids. CDR3 sequence (DNA): TGCAGCGTTGAAGGGCAAGCCCCCTACGAGCAGTACTTC. It yields the protein CSVEGQAPYEQYF.

This clonotype was seen only a few times. The chain carries TRBV12-3 or TRBV12-4 and TRBJ2-3; 11 positions agree with TRBD2. This CDR3 is 16 amino acids long. Germline trimming cut 6 bases from V and 0 bases from J; bases unmatched to any gene: 5. The DNA of the CDR3 is TGTGCCAGCAGCTCTAGCGGGGGGCCTAGCACAGATACGCAGTATTTT. It is translated as CASSSSGGPSTDTQYF.

This clonotype has only a few counts. This sequence joins TRBV6-1 and TRBJ2-2, with D uncertain. Germline assignment: CDR1 MNHNS and CDR2 SASEGT. The ends were cut back, 7 bases at V and 3 bases at J, with 12 bases in the middle. This CDR3 has 14 residues. In DNA form, the CDR3 reads TGTGCCAGCATCCTAAGGCCAGACACCGGGGAGCTGTTTTTT. This gives the protein CASILRPDTGELFF.

This clonotype has only one observation. The chain links TRBV27 to TRBJ2-3, with 9 nucleotides matching TRBD2. V gave up 0 bases and J gave up 5 bases; unmatched junction bases: 3. This CDR3 has 15 amino acids. In germline, CDR1 is MNHEY, CDR2 SMNVEV (reference sequence). This CDR3 reads CASSLSAGGGDTQYF. In DNA form, the CDR3 reads TGTGCCAGCAGTTTATCAGCGGGGGGAGGAGATACGCAGTATTTT.

This clonotype was seen at least ten times. The chain links TRBV7-6 to TRBJ2-1; D gene uncertain. V was pared by 2 bases and J by 8 bases, with 22 bases between. The CDR3 is 17 amino acids. Germline CDR1 reads SGHVS; CDR2 reads FNYEAQ. Written as DNA, the CDR3 is TGTGCCAGCAGCTTATTTTCCCCCCTACGGCCCGACGATGAGCAGTTCTTC. Encoded protein: CASSLFSPLRPDDEQFF. The variable domain in full, completed from reference TRBV7-6 and TRBJ2-1, reads GAGVSQSPRYKVTKRGQDVALRCDPISGHVSLYWYRQALGQGPEFLTYFNYEAQQDKSGLPNDRFSAERPEGSISTLTIQRTEQRDSAMYRCASSLFSPLRPDDEQFFGPGTRLTVL.

Written as DNA, the CDR3 is TGTGCCAGCAGTTTCGGATCGATAAAGGGGTCCTATGGCTACACCTTC. It is translated as CASSFGSIKGSYGYTF. This sequence joins TRBV27 and TRBJ1-2; D might be TRBD1 (5 bases). Germline assignment: CDR1 MNHEY and CDR2 SMNVEV (reference sequence). CDR3 size: 16 residues. Trimming left V 3 bases short and J 4 bases short, with 18 bases between.

This clonotype came up a few times. V usage is TRBV11-3 and J usage is TRBJ2-5, with D perhaps TRBD2 (6 bases). This CDR3 has 14 residues. V was trimmed by 4 bases and J by 1 base, leaving 10 bases between them. The germline gives CDR1 SGHNT, CDR2 YENEEA. Here the CDR3 DNA reads TGTGCCAGCAGCTCTGGAGGGACCCAAGAGACCCAGTACTTC. Amino acids: CASSSGGTQETQYF.

This clonotype has only a few counts. The chain recombines TRBV6-2 or TRBV6-3 with TRBJ2-7; 7 bases fit TRBD2. Germline V gives CDR1 MNHEY, CDR2 SVGEGT. This CDR3 contains 14 residues. V was clipped by 6 bases and J by 4 bases; unmatched bases: 9. Here the CDR3 reads CASSAGERGYEQYV. The CDR3 bases are TGTGCCAGCAGCGCTGGGGAGCGGGGTTACGAGCAGTACGTC.

In its sample, this clonotype was seen many times. The V call is TRBV7-2, the J call TRBJ1-1, with D uncertain. The CDR3 runs to 12 residues. Looked up from germline, CDR1 is SGHTA and CDR2 is FQGNSA. The V end lost 1 base, the J end lost 6 bases, and 6 bases lay between the germline ends. CDR3 region: CASSLGEAEAFF. The CDR3 coding sequence is TGTGCCAGCAGCTTAGGGGAGGCTGAAGCTTTCTTT.

This clonotype has more than one count but fewer than ten. CDR3 in amino acids: CSAPGANVLTF. The CDR3 DNA sequence: TGCAGTGCTCCTGGGGCCAACGTCCTGACTTTC. The rearrangement links TRBV20-1 to TRBJ2-6; D not resolved. The CDR3 has 11 residues. Per germline, CDR1 DFQATT and CDR2 SNEGSKA (reference sequence). V was cut by 5 bases and J by 2 bases, with 1 base left in between.